This is a list of T cell receptor beta chains from one sample in a study of T cells in Graves' hyperthyroidism and ophthalmopathy. TCRdb called the multiplex PCR reads again in MiXCR, with one record for every CDR3 protein. The profile shows a few hundred thousand distinct CDR3 sequences, under 15% of them singletons. Sequencing used blood. Source of these receptors: a woman younger than 45 with Graves' hyperthyroidism. Each CDR3 is given with its conserved first and last residue. D genes are given only for firm matches. Clone sizes are given selectively: once, few, many, or a class where the clone is expanded.

size,D,J,V,DNA,CDR3
many,.,TRBJ2-7,TRBV28,TGTGCCAGCAGTTCCGACAGGGAGGTTCACGAGCAGTACTTC,CASSSDREVHEQYF
many,TRBD2,TRBJ2-7,TRBV28,TGTGCCAGCAGCTCACTAGCGGGAGATAGGTACGAGCAGTACTTC,CASSSLAGDRYEQYF
many,.,TRBJ2-7,TRBV12-3/TRBV12-4,TGTGCCAGCAGTCTCCAGGGGCAGGGCGGCGAGCAGTACTTC,CASSLQGQGGEQYF
.,.,TRBJ2-5,TRBV15,TGTGCCACCAGCAGGTCGGGGAACCAAGAGACCCAGTACTTC,CATSRSGNQETQYF
many,.,TRBJ2-3,TRBV13,TGTGCCAGCAGCCCGCGTCCTCGTAATACAGATACGCAGTATTTT,CASSPRPRNTDTQYF
.,.,TRBJ1-5,TRBV5-8,TGTGCCAGCAGCTTGGTTTTCGGAACTAGCAATCAGCCCCAGCATTTT,CASSLVFGTSNQPQHF
.,TRBD1,TRBJ1-2,TRBV7-9,TGTGCCAGCAGCTTACAGGGGGACTACACCTTC,CASSLQGDYTF
few,.,TRBJ2-3,TRBV18,TGTGCCAGCTCACCGGGGGTGACGGGAGCTGGAGATACGCAGTATTTT,CASSPGVTGAGDTQYF
.,.,TRBJ1-5,TRBV24-1,TGTGCCACCAGTGATTTCAACAATCAGCCCCAGCATTTT,CATSDFNNQPQHF
few,.,TRBJ2-7,TRBV5-5,TGTGCCAGCAGCTTGGCCCCGGACTTATCCTACGAGCAGTACTTC,CASSLAPDLSYEQYF
.,TRBD1,TRBJ2-7,TRBV7-9,TGTGCCAGCAGCAGGAATTTGGGACAGGGTTACGAGCAGTACTTC,CASSRNLGQGYEQYF
few,.,TRBJ1-3,TRBV10-3,TGTGCCATCGCGGGGGGAGGCGGCAGCTCTGGAAACACCATATATTTT,CAIAGGGGSSGNTIYF
.,.,TRBJ2-1,TRBV30,TGTGCCTTTACAGGGCGGAGTGAGCAGTTCTTC,CAFTGRSEQFF
.,.,TRBJ2-7,TRBV20-1,TGCAGTGCTAGGGACTGGAACTCCTACGAGCAGTACTTC,CSARDWNSYEQYF
few,.,TRBJ1-1,TRBV7-6,TGTGCCAGCAGCTTCTATATGGCAGCTCCGGACACTGAAGCTTTCTTT,CASSFYMAAPDTEAFF
many,.,TRBJ2-1,TRBV6-1,TGTGCCAGCAGTTCGCCCGACCGCTTCGAAGATGAGCAGTTCTTC,CASSSPDRFEDEQFF
many,TRBD1,TRBJ2-7,TRBV3-1,TGTGCCAACGGACCACAGGGGCCAACCCCCTACGAGCAGTACTTC,CANGPQGPTPYEQYF
few,TRBD2,TRBJ2-5,TRBV20-1,TGCAGTGCTAGGGCCCAGCGGGAGGTGAAGACCCAGTACTTC,CSARAQREVKTQYF
few,TRBD2,TRBJ2-5,TRBV5-4,TGTGCCAGCAGCTCCGCTAGCGGGGATCTAGAGACCCAGTACTTC,CASSSASGDLETQYF
.,.,TRBJ2-3,TRBV5-6,TGTGCCAGCAGCTTTTCCAGCGCCCGCACAGATACGCAGTATTTT,CASSFSSARTDTQYF
many,.,TRBJ1-2,TRBV11-2,TGTGCCAGCAGCTTAGAAGGACGGATGAATGGCTACACCTTC,CASSLEGRMNGYTF
few,.,TRBJ1-1,TRBV5-8,TGTGCCAGCAGCCATCGAGGCGGCGGGAGGGAAGCTTTCTTT,CASSHRGGGREAFF
many,.,TRBJ2-7,TRBV27,TGTGCCAGCAGTTTATTACCTAGCTCCTACGAGCAGTACTTC,CASSLLPSSYEQYF
many,.,TRBJ2-7,TRBV6-6,TGTGCCAGCAGTTACTCTGTCGGGCCAGACTCCTACGAGCAGTACTTC,CASSYSVGPDSYEQYF
.,TRBD2,TRBJ2-7,TRBV29-1,TGCAGCGCAACGGGGGGGGGCAGCTCCTACGAGCAGTACTTC,CSATGGGSSYEQYF
.,TRBD1,TRBJ1-6,TRBV5-6,TGTGCCAGCAGCTCGGACAGGGGGGGAAATTCACCCCTCCACTTT,CASSSDRGGNSPLHF
many,TRBD2,TRBJ2-7,TRBV10-3,TGTGCCATCAGTGAGGGGCTAGCGGGAGGTCCCTACGAGCAGTACTTC,CAISEGLAGGPYEQYF
many,TRBD2,TRBJ2-1,TRBV12-3/TRBV12-4,TGTGCCAGCAGTCCCCTAGCGGGCCCCTACAATGAGCAGTTCTTC,CASSPLAGPYNEQFF
many,.,TRBJ2-5,TRBV20-1,TGCAGTGCTAGACAGGGACTGGAGACCCAGTACTTC,CSARQGLETQYF
.,TRBD1,TRBJ2-1,TRBV29-1,TGCAGCGCTCCTCCAGGACAGGTGTCCAATGAGCAGTTCTTC,CSAPPGQVSNEQFF
.,.,TRBJ1-5,TRBV20-1,TGCAGTGCTAGCTTCTGGGGAAATAGCAATCAGCCCCAGCATTTT,CSASFWGNSNQPQHF
many,TRBD1,TRBJ2-5,TRBV28,TGTGCCAGCAGTTCCCAGGGGGCGGTTGATTTTGAGACCCAGTACTTC,CASSSQGAVDFETQYF
many,.,TRBJ2-2,TRBV12-3/TRBV12-4,TGTGCCAGCAATACTCAGGCGAACACCGGGGAGCTGTTTTTT,CASNTQANTGELFF
many,.,TRBJ1-4,TRBV30,TGTGCCTGGAGACCGGCCCCTAATGAAAAACTGTTTTTT,CAWRPAPNEKLFF
many,.,TRBJ2-1,TRBV20-1,TGCAGCGCGGCAAGGGGGGACAATGAGCAGTTCTTC,CSAARGDNEQFF
many,.,TRBJ1-2,TRBV28,TGTGCCAGCAGCCCGTCGACAGGCAGTAACTATGGCTACACCTTC,CASSPSTGSNYGYTF
many,.,TRBJ2-6,TRBV2,TGTGCCAGCAGGCCTACAGTCTCTGGGGCCAACGTCCTGACTTTC,CASRPTVSGANVLTF
many,TRBD2,TRBJ2-5,TRBV11-3,TGTGCCAGCAGCTTTGGGTTAGCGGGTCAAGAGACCCAGTACTTC,CASSFGLAGQETQYF
many,.,TRBJ2-1,TRBV24-1,TGTGCCACCAGTGACCAGGACTCCTTGGGTTCCTACAATGAGCAGTTCTTC,CATSDQDSLGSYNEQFF
few,TRBD1,TRBJ1-5,TRBV6-1,TGTGCCAGCAGGGAGGTAGGACAGGGGAATCAGCCCCAGCATTTT,CASREVGQGNQPQHF